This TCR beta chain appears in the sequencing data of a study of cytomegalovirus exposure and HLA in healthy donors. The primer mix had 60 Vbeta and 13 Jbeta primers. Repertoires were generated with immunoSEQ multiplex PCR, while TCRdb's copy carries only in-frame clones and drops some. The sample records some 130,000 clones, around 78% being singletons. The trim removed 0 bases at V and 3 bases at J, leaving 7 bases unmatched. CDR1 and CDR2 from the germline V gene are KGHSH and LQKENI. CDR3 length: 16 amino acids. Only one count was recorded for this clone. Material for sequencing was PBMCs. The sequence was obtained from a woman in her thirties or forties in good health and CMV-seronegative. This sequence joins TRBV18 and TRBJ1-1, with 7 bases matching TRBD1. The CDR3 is CASSPPYSTGHTEAFF. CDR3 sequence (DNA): TGTGCCAGCTCACCACCTTACTCGACAGGGCACACTGAAGCTTTCTTT.